This T cell receptor (beta chain) appears in the sequencing data of a study of control samples from healthy donors and cancer patients. The data were produced by immunoSEQ multiplex PCR, yet TCRdb's version contains in-frame clones alone and is incomplete. Of approximately 97,000 clones listed, just under 85% are singletons. This CDR3 contains 13 residues. Looked up from germline, CDR1 is SGHTA and CDR2 is FQGTGA. Trimming pared 0 bases from V and 4 bases from J, leaving 7 bases between. The rearrangement joins TRBV7-3 to TRBJ2-7, with D possibly TRBD2 on 6 matching bases. The TCR was taken from a man younger than 45 in good health. Input material: blood. CDR3 coding DNA: TGTGCCAGCAGCTTAACCGGGGGTTACGAGCAGTACTTC. It specifies CASSLTGGYEQYF.